This T cell receptor beta chain was profiled in a study of blood T cells in healthy people across ages. Germline CDR1 and CDR2: MDHEN and SYDVKM. This CDR3 has 16 amino acids. Trimming at V came to 5 bases and at J to 6 bases, leaving 11 bases not matched to a gene. Through a sample-barcoded 5' primer and a J-beta primer mix, a second PCR was run for roughly 6 to 12 cycles. In TCRdb, the 5' RACE reads were re-called with MiXCR into one record per CDR3 protein. This table holds about 1.6 million distinct CDR3 sequences, around 36% found once. About 10 milliliters was the volume of peripheral blood drawn from each donor.

The sequence came from a woman aged 25-40 years in good health. Sample: blood. The chain combines TRBV28 with TRBJ2-1; TRBD2 matches at 9 bases. The CDR3 region is CASSAQFLAGTNEQFF. The CDR3 DNA sequence: TGTGCCAGCAGTGCCCAATTTCTAGCGGGGACCAATGAGCAGTTCTTC.